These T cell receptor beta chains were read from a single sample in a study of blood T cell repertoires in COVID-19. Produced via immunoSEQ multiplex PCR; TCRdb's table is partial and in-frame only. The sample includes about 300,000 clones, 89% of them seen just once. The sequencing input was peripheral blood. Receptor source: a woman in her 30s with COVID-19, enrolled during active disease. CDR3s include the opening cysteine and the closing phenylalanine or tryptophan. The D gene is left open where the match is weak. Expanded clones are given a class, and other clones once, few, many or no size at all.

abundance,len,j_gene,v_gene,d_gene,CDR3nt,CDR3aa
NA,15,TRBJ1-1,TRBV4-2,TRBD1,TGTGCCAGCAGCCTAGGACAGGGATCGAACACTGAAGCTTTCTTT,CASSLGQGSNTEAFF
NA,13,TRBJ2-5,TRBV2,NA,TGTGCCAGCAGTGCGAGAAGCCAAGAGACCCAGTACTTC,CASSARSQETQYF
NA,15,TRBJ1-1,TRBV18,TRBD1,TGTGCCAGCTCACCACCGGGACAGATGAACACTGAAGCTTTCTTT,CASSPPGQMNTEAFF
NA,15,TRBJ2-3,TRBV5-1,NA,TGCGCCAGCAAGAGTACGGACTACCGCACAGATACGCAGTATTTT,CASKSTDYRTDTQYF
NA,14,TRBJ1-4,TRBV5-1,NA,TGCGCCAGCAGTTCCGACAGCACCAATGAAAAACTGTTTTTT,CASSSDSTNEKLFF
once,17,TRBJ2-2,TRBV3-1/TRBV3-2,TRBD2,TGTGCCAGCAGCCAGGGACCTAGCGGGGGGTACACCGGGGAGCTGTTTTTT,CASSQGPSGGYTGELFF
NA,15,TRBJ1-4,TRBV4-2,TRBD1,TGTGCCAGCAGCCGACAGGGGGGGACTAATGAAAAACTGTTTTTT,CASSRQGGTNEKLFF
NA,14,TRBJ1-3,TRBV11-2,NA,TGTGCCAGCAGCTTAGTCAACTCTGGAAACACCATATATTTT,CASSLVNSGNTIYF
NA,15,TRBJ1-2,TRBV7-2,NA,TGTGCCAGCAGCTTAGAGCTCGTCTACTCGAATGGCTACACCTTC,CASSLELVYSNGYTF
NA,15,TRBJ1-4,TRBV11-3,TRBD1,TGTGCCAGCAGCACCGACAGGGCAGATTGCGAAAAACTGTTTTTT,CASSTDRADCEKLFF
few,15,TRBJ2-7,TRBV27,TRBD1,TGTGCCAGCAGTTTAAGGCCAGGGGGCTCCTACGAGCAGTACTTC,CASSLRPGGSYEQYF
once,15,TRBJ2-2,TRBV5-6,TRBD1,TGTGCCAGCAGCCCCGGGACAGGGTCCACCGGGGAGCTGTTTTTT,CASSPGTGSTGELFF
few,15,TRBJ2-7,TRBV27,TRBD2,TGTGCCAGCAGTTCCTATAGCGGGGCAAACTACGAGCAGTACTTC,CASSSYSGANYEQYF
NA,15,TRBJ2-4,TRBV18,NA,TGTGCCAGCTCACCATCCGGGGGAGCCAAAAACATTCAGTACTTC,CASSPSGGAKNIQYF
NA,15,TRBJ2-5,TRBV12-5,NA,TGTGCTAGTGGTCCGGGACTCCCGACGGGGGAGACCCAGTACTTC,CASGPGLPTGETQYF
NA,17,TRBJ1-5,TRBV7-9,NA,TGTGCCAGCAGCCGACCCGAGGCACTACCAAGAAATCAGCCCCAGCATTTT,CASSRPEALPRNQPQHF
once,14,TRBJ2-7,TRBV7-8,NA,TGTGCCAGCAGCAGCCACAGGGATACCTACGAGCAGTACTTC,CASSSHRDTYEQYF
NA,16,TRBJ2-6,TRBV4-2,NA,TGTGCCAGCAGCCCCGAGGTGAGCTCTGGGGCCAACGTCCTGACTTTC,CASSPEVSSGANVLTF
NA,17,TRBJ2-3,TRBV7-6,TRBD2,TGTGCCAGCAGCCCTGCAAGGACTAGCTCATTCACAGATACGCAGTATTTT,CASSPARTSSFTDTQYF
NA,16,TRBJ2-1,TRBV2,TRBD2,TGTGCCAGCAGGGATTTAGCGGGGGGGCCTGGCAATGAGCAGTTCTTC,CASRDLAGGPGNEQFF
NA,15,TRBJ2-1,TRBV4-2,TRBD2,TGTGCCAGCAGCCAAGGCGGGGGGGGATACAATGAGCAGTTCTTC,CASSQGGGGYNEQFF
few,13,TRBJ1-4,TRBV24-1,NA,TGTGCCACCAGGGATACCGGGGGGGAAAAACTGTTTTTT,CATRDTGGEKLFF
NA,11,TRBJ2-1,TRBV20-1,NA,TGCAGTGCAAACGGGGTCAATGAGCAGTTCTTC,CSANGVNEQFF
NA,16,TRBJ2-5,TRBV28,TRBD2,TGTGCCAGCAGTGCGACTAGCGGGGGCCATCGCGGGACCCAGTACTTC,CASSATSGGHRGTQYF
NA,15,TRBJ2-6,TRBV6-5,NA,TGTGCCAGCAGTTACTCGAGGGCTGGGGCCAACGTCCTGACTTTC,CASSYSRAGANVLTF
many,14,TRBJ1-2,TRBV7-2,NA,TGTGCCAGCAGCGAAGGAAGCTGGGGCGGTGGCTACACCTTC,CASSEGSWGGGYTF
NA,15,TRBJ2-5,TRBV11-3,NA,TGTGCCAGCAGCTCGCAGGGCCCGGCCCAAGAGACCCAGTACTTC,CASSSQGPAQETQYF
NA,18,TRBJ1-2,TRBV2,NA,TGTGCCAGCAGTGAAGCCCCCGGAATTGGGGCCTCTAACTATGGCTACACCTTC,CASSEAPGIGASNYGYTF
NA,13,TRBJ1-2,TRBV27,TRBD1,TGTGCCAGCAGCTTCAACAGGGGGCAGACCTACACCTTC,CASSFNRGQTYTF
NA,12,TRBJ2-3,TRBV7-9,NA,TGTGCCAGCAGCTTAACTTCAAACACGCAGTATTTT,CASSLTSNTQYF
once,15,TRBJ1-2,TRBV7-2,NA,TGTGCCAGCAGCCCCGGGCGTGTCAGGGCCTATGGCTACACCTTC,CASSPGRVRAYGYTF
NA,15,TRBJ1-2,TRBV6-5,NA,TGTGCCAGCAGCGCGGCAATAGGCCAGGGTTATGGCTACACCTTC,CASSAAIGQGYGYTF
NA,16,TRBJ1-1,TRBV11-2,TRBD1,TGTGCCAGCAGCTTGGCAGGGGGCGCGATGAACACTGAAGCTTTCTTT,CASSLAGGAMNTEAFF
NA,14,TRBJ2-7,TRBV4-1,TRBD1,TGCGCCAGCAGCTCTGGACAGGGGGTCTACGAGCAGTACTTC,CASSSGQGVYEQYF
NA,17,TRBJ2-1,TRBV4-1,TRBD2,TGCGCCAGCAGCCAGGACCTCGGCGGGGGACCTTACAATGAGCAGTTCTTC,CASSQDLGGGPYNEQFF
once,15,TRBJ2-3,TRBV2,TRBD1,TGTGCCAGCAGCCGGACAGGTCAATACACAGATACGCAGTATTTT,CASSRTGQYTDTQYF
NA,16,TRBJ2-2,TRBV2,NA,TGTGCCAGCAGTGAAACTGGTCTAGCCTACACCGGGGAGCTGTTTTTT,CASSETGLAYTGELFF
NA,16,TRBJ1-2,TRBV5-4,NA,TGTGCCAGCAGCTGGGGAGGTGTAGGACCACGCTATGGCTACACCTTC,CASSWGGVGPRYGYTF
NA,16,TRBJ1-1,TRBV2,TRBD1,TGTGCCAGCAGTGCGGTCCCGGGACAGGGTCGGACTGAAGCTTTCTTT,CASSAVPGQGRTEAFF
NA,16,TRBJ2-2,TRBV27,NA,TGTGCCAGCAGTTTATCTATCCGCGGGGTCATCGGGGAGCTGTTTTTT,CASSLSIRGVIGELFF
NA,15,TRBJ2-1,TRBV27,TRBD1,TGTGCCAGCAGGGGTACAGGGGGCGCCCCCAATGAGCAGTTCTTC,CASRGTGGAPNEQFF
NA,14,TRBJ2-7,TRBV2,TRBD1,TGTGCCAGCAGCCGGGACAGGGACTCCTACGAGCAGTACTTC,CASSRDRDSYEQYF
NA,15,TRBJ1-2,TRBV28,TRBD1,TGTGCCAGCAGGACGGGACAGGGAAAAATCTATGGCTACACCTTC,CASRTGQGKIYGYTF
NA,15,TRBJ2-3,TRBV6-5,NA,TGTGCCAGCAGTTACTCGGACAGAATCACAGATACGCAGTATTTT,CASSYSDRITDTQYF
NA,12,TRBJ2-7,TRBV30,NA,TGTGCCTGGAGTGTACAGTCCTACGAGCAGTACTTC,CAWSVQSYEQYF
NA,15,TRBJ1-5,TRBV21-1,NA,TGTGCCAGCAGCCCGGGAGGGGGCCCTAATCAGCCCCAGCATTTT,CASSPGGGPNQPQHF
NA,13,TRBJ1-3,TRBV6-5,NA,TGTGCCAGCAGCGCCCCGGGGGGAAACACCATATATTTT,CASSAPGGNTIYF
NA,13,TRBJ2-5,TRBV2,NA,TGTGCCAGCAGTGGGGCCAGGGCAGAGACCCAGTACTTC,CASSGARAETQYF
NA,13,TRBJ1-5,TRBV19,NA,TGTGCCAGTAGTACGCAGGGCAATCAGCCCCAGCATTTT,CASSTQGNQPQHF
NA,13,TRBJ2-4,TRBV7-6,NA,TGTGCCAGCAGCTTAGATCAGAAAAACATTCAGTACTTC,CASSLDQKNIQYF
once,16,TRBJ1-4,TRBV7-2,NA,TGTGCCAGCAGCTTACGCGGTATTGCAACTAATGAAAAACTGTTTTTT,CASSLRGIATNEKLFF
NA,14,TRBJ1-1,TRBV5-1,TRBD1,TGCGCCAGCAGTCACGGACAGGCGAACACTGAAGCTTTCTTT,CASSHGQANTEAFF
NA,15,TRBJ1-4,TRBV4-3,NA,TGCGCCAGCAGCCAAGATTGCGGGGGATGGGAAAAACTGTTTTTT,CASSQDCGGWEKLFF
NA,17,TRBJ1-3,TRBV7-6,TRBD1,TGTGCCAGCAGCTTAGTGGCAGGGGGTGCCTCTGGAAACACCATATATTTT,CASSLVAGGASGNTIYF
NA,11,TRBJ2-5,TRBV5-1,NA,TGCGCCAGCAGCCGGGGGGAGACCCAGTACTTC,CASSRGETQYF